This T cell receptor (beta chain) was retrieved from a study of T cells in Graves' hyperthyroidism and ophthalmopathy. In the study overall: The initial diagnosis was the point when peripheral blood was collected, ahead of any treatment.

This clonotype was detected many times. The antigen remains unidentified. Diagnoses were established using clinical symptoms, serum thyroxine and TRAb, thyroid ultrasound and orbital computed tomography. Study results and limitations: Also found in blood were most expanded thyroid clonotypes above 0.001.

RNA transcripts served as the template for amplifying TCR beta CDR3 regions. The HTBI primer set drove a first-round RT-PCR of the TCR CDR3. TCRdb re-derived calls from the multiplex PCR reads in MiXCR, one entry per CDR3 protein. The sample comprises about 770,000 distinct CDR3 sequences, 18% of which are singletons, and over 15% rests with the top ten. There are 15 residues in the CDR3. Trimming took off 5 bases at V and 4 bases at J, with 17 bases between the two ends. Germline-derived CDR1 and CDR2 are SGHNT and YENEEA. Sequencing used blood. The rearrangement joins TRBV11-3 to TRBJ2-5; D may be TRBD2 (7 bases). The clonotype was recovered from a woman aged 45-60 years with Graves' hyperthyroidism that later progressed to Graves' ophthalmopathy. The CDR3 here is CASSVQGGPGETQYF. CDR3 nucleotides: TGTGCCAGCAGCGTACAGGGAGGGCCCGGAGAGACCCAGTACTTC.